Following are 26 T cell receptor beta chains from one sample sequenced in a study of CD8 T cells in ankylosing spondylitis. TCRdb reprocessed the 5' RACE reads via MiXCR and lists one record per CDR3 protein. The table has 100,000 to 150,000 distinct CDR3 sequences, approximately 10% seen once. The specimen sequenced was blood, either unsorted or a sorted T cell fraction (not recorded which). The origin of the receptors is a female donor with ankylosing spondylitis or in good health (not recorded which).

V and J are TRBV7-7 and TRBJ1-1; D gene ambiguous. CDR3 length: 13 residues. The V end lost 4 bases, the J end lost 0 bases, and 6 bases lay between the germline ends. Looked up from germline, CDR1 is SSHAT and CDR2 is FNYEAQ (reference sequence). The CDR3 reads CASSSQLNTEAFF. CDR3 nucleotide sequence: TGTGCCAGCAGCTCCCAACTGAACACTGAAGCTTTCTTT.

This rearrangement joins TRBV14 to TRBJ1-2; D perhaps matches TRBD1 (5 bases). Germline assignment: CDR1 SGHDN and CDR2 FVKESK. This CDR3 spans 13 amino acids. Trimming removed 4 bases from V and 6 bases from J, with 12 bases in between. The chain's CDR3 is CASSLWAGDGYTF. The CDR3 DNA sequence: TGTGCCAGCAGCCTATGGGCGGGGGATGGCTACACCTTC.

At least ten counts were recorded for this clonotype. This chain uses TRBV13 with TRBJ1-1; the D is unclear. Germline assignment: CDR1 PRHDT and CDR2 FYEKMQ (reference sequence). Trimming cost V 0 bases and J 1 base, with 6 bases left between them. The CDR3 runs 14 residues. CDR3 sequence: CASSLGIGNTEAFF. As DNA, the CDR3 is TGTGCCAGCAGCTTAGGGATAGGGAACACTGAAGCTTTCTTT.

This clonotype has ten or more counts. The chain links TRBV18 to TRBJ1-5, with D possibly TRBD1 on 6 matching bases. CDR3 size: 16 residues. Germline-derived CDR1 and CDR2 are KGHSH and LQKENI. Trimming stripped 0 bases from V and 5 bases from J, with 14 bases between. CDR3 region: CASSPPGTPKDQPQHF. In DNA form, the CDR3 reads TGTGCCAGCTCACCACCGGGGACACCCAAGGATCAGCCCCAGCATTTT.

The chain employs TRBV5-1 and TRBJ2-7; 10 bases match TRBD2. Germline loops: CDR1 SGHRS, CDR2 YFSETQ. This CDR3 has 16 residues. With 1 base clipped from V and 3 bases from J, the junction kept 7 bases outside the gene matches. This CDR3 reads CASSLISGRTFYEQYF. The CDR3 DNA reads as TGCGCCAGCAGCTTGATTAGCGGGAGGACTTTCTACGAGCAGTACTTC. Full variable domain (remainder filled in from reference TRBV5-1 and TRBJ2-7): KAGVTQTPRYLIKTRGQQVTLSCSPISGHRSVSWYQQTPGQGLQFLFEYFSETQRNKGNFPGRFSGRQFSNSRSEMNVSTLELGDSALYLCASSLISGRTFYEQYFGPGTRLTVT.

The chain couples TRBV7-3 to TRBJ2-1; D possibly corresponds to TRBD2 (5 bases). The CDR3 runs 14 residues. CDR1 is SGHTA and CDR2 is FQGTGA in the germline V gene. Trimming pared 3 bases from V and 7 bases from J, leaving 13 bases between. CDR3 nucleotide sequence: TGTGCCAGCAGCTTTGCGGTAGCGTGGAATGAGCAGTTCTTC. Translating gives CASSFAVAWNEQFF. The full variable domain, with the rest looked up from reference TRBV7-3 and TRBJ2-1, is GAGVSQTPSNKVTEKGKYVELRCDPISGHTALYWYRQSLGQGPEFLIYFQGTGAADDSGLPNDRFFAVRPEGSVSTLKIQRTERGDSAVYLCASSFAVAWNEQFFGPGTRLTVL.

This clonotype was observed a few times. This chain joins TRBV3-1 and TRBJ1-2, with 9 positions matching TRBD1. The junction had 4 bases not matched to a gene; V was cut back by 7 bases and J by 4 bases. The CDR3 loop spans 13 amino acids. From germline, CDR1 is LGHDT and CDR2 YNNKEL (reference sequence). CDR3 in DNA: TGTGCCAGCATGTCGACAGGGGGCTATGGCTACACCTTC. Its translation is CASMSTGGYGYTF.

The CDR3, as DNA: TGTGCCAGCAGCTTAGGGACAGACTCGAACACCGGGGAGCTGTTTTTT. As protein: CASSLGTDSNTGELFF. The chain carries TRBV7-8 and TRBJ2-2; perhaps TRBD1 as D (6 bases). The CDR3 totals 16 residues. Germline CDR1 reads SGHVS; CDR2 reads FQNEAQ. Deletions cut 1 base from V and 0 bases from J, with 9 bases between.

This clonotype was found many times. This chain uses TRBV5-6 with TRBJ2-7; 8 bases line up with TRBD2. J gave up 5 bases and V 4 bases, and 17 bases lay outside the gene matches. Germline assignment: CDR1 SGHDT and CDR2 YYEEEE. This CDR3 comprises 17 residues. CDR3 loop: CASSGRGGTTRVNEQYF. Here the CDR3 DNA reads TGTGCCAGCAGCGGGCGCGGGGGGACAACGAGGGTCAACGAGCAGTACTTC.

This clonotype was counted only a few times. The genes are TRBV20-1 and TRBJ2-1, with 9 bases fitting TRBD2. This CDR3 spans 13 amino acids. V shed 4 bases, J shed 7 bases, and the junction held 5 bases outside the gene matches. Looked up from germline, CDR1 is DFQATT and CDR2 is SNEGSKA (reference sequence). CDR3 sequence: CSANAGGPNEQFF. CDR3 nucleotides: TGCAGTGCTAACGCGGGGGGGCCGAATGAGCAGTTCTTC.

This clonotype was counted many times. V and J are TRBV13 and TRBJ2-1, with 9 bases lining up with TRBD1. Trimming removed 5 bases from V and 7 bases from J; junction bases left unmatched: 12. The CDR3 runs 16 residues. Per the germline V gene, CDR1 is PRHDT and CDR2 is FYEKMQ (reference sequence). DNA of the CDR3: TGTGCCAGCAGCGGTGGAACGGGACAGGGATTAAATGAGCAGTTCTTC. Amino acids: CASSGGTGQGLNEQFF.

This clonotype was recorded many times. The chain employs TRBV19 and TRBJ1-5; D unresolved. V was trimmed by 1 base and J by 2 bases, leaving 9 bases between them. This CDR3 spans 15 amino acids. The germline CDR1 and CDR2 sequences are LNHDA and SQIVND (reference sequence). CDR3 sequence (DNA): TGTGCCAGTAGTATAGCTGGCCTGGGCAATCAGCCCCAGCATTTT. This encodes CASSIAGLGNQPQHF.

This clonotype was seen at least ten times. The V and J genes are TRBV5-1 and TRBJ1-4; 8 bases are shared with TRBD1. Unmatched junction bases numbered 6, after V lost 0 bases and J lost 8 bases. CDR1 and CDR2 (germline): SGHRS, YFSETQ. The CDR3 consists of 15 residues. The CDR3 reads CASSLEDRDYEKLFF. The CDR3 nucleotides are TGCGCCAGCAGCTTGGAGGACAGGGATTACGAAAAACTGTTTTTT.

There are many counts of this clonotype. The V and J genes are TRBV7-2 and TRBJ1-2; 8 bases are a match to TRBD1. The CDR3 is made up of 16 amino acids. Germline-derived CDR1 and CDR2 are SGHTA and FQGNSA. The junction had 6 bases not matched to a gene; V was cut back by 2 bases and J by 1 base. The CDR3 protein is CASSLTPGGVNYGYTF. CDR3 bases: TGTGCCAGCAGCTTAACCCCAGGGGGCGTTAACTATGGCTACACCTTC.

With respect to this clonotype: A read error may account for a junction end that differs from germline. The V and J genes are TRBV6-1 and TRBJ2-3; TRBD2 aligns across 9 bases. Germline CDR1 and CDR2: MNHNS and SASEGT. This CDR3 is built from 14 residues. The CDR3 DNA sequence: TGTGCCAGCATGGGCGGGGGGGCCACAAATACGCAGTATTTT. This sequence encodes CASMGGGATNTQYF.

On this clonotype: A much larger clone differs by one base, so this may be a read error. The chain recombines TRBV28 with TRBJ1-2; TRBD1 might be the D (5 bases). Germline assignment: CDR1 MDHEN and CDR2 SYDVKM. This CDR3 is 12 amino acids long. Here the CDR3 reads CDSRAVRYGYTF. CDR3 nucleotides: TGTGACAGCAGGGCCGTCCGCTATGGCTACACCTTC.

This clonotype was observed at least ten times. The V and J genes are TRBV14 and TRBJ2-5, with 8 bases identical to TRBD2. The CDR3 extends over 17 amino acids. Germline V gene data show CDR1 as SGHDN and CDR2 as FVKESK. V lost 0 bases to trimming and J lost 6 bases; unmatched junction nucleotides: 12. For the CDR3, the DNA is TGTGCCAGCAGCCAAGATTCCAACGGGGGGGCGGTAAAGACCCAGTACTTC. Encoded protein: CASSQDSNGGAVKTQYF.

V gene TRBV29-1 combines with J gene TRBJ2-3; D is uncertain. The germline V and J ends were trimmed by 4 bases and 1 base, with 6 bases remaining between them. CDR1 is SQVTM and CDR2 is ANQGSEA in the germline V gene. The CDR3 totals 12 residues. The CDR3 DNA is TGCAGCGTTGTCCCGGGCACAGATACGCAGTATTTT. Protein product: CSVVPGTDTQYF.

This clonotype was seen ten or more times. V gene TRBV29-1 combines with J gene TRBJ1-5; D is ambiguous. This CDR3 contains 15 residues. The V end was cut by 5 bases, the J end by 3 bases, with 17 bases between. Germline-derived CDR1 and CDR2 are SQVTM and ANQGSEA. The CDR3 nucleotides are TGCAGCGTTCAACTCTCGGCAGGATACAATCAGCCCCAGCATTTT. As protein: CSVQLSAGYNQPQHF.

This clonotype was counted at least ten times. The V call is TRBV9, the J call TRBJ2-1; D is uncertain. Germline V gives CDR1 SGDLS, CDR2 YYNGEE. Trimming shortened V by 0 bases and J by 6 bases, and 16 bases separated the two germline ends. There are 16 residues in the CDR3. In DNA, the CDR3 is TGTGCCAGCAGCGTAGTTGATCGACTCGGCGGCAATGAGCAGTTCTTC. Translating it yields CASSVVDRLGGNEQFF.

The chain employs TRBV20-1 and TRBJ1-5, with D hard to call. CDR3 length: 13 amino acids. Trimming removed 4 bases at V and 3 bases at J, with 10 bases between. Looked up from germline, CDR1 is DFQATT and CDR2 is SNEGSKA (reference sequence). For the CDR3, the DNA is TGCAGTGCTACGGTTCCCCCCAATCAGCCCCAGCATTTT. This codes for CSATVPPNQPQHF.

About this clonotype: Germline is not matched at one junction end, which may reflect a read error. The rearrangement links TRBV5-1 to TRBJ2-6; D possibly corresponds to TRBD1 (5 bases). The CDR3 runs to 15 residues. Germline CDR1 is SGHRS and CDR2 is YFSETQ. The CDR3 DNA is TGCGCCAGCAGCTTGGGATCTTCTGGGGCCAACGTCCGGACTTTC. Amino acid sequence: CASSLGSSGANVRTF.

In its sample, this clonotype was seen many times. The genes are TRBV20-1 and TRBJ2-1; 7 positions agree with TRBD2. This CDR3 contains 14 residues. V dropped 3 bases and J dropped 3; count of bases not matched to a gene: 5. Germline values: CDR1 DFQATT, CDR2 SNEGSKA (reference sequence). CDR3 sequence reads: CSASGGGGYNEQFF. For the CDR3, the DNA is TGCAGTGCTAGTGGTGGCGGGGGCTACAATGAGCAGTTCTTC.

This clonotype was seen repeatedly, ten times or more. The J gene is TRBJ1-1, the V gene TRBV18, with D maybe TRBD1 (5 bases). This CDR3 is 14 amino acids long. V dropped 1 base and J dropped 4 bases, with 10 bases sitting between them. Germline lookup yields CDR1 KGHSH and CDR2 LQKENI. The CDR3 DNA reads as TGTGCCAGCTCACCACTCCACAGGCCCACTGAAGCTTTCTTT. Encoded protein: CASSPLHRPTEAFF.

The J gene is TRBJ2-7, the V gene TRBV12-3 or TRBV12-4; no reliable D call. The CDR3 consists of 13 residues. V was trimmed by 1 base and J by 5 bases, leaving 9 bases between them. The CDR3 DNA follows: TGTGCCAGCAGTTTAGAACCATCCCACGAGCAGTACTTC. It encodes CASSLEPSHEQYF.

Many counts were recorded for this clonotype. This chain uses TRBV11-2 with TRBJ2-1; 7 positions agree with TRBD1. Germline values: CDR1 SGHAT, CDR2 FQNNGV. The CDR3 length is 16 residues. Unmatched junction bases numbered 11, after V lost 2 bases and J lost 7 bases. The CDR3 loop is CASSLTTGLLGNEQFF. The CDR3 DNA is TGTGCCAGCAGCTTAACGACAGGGTTGCTAGGAAATGAGCAGTTCTTC.